A selection of T cell receptor beta chains follows, all from one sample in a study of CD8 T cells in Susac syndrome. A single record per CDR3 protein comes from TCRdb applying MiXCR to the immunoSEQ multiplex PCR reads. Of 92,000 or so distinct CDR3 sequences in the sample, 95% to 96% were seen once. Sequences were obtained from CD8+ T cells from PBMCs. The receptors here all came from a human donor with Susac syndrome. Both conserved end residues are part of each CDR3. A D gene is named only where the DNA matches it firmly.

j_call: TRBJ1-5
d_call: NA
v_call: TRBV5-6
cdr3_aa: CASSLEGGYQPQHF
cdr3_nt: TGTGCCAGCAGCTTGGAAGGAGGGTACCAGCCCCAGCATTTT

j_call: TRBJ2-7
d_call: TRBD1
v_call: TRBV6-5
cdr3_aa: CASSYFRDRGLVQYF
cdr3_nt: TGTGCCAGCAGTTACTTCCGGGACAGGGGGCTTGTGCAGTACTTC

j_call: TRBJ2-1
d_call: NA
v_call: TRBV6-5
cdr3_aa: CASSYSFSRGSYNEQFF
cdr3_nt: TGTGCCAGCAGTTACTCGTTCTCGCGCGGCTCATACAATGAGCAGTTCTTC

j_call: TRBJ1-5
d_call: NA
v_call: TRBV24-1
cdr3_aa: CATSAGATVNQPQHF
cdr3_nt: TGTGCCACCAGTGCAGGGGCGACGGTCAATCAGCCCCAGCATTTT

j_call: TRBJ2-1
d_call: TRBD2
v_call: TRBV2
cdr3_aa: CASSGLTSGGVVTYNEQFF
cdr3_nt: TGTGCCAGCTCGGGACTGACTAGCGGGGGGGTCGTTACCTACAATGAGCAGTTCTTC

j_call: TRBJ1-5
d_call: NA
v_call: TRBV27
cdr3_aa: CASSSIRDSNQPQHF
cdr3_nt: TGTGCCAGCAGTTCGATCCGGGACAGCAATCAGCCCCAGCATTTT

j_call: TRBJ2-5
d_call: NA
v_call: TRBV30
cdr3_aa: CAWSGARGSRETQYF
cdr3_nt: TGTGCCTGGAGTGGGGCCAGGGGTTCACGAGAGACCCAGTACTTC

j_call: TRBJ2-4
d_call: TRBD2
v_call: TRBV5-6
cdr3_aa: CASSMAGGTPAKNIQYF
cdr3_nt: TGTGCCAGCAGCATGGCGGGGGGGACCCCTGCCAAAAACATTCAGTACTTC

j_call: TRBJ1-2
d_call: NA
v_call: TRBV9
cdr3_aa: CASSPDWEDYGYTF
cdr3_nt: TGTGCCAGCAGCCCAGATTGGGAGGACTATGGCTACACCTTC

j_call: TRBJ2-2
d_call: TRBD2
v_call: TRBV23-1
cdr3_aa: CATPGGTGELFF
cdr3_nt: TGCGCCACTCCGGGGGGAACCGGGGAGCTGTTTTTT

j_call: TRBJ1-1
d_call: NA
v_call: TRBV7-8
cdr3_aa: CASSLRGAMNEEAFF
cdr3_nt: TGTGCCAGCAGCTTGCGGGGGGCAATGAACGAGGAAGCTTTCTTT

j_call: TRBJ1-4
d_call: NA
v_call: TRBV4-3
cdr3_aa: CASSQEVMGGGDEKLFF
cdr3_nt: TGCGCCAGCAGCCAAGAAGTAATGGGTGGGGGTGATGAAAAACTGTTTTTT

j_call: TRBJ2-7
d_call: TRBD1
v_call: TRBV4-2
cdr3_aa: CASSQGQGFNEQYF
cdr3_nt: TGTGCCAGCAGCCAGGGACAGGGGTTTAACGAGCAGTACTTC

j_call: TRBJ2-7
d_call: NA
v_call: TRBV6-2/TRBV6-3
cdr3_aa: CASSYSFESQTYEQYF
cdr3_nt: TGTGCCAGCAGTTACTCCTTCGAAAGCCAAACCTACGAGCAGTACTTC

j_call: TRBJ2-7
d_call: NA
v_call: TRBV20-1
cdr3_aa: CSATPRQGSDYEQYF
cdr3_nt: TGCAGTGCTACGCCCCGCCAGGGGTCCGACTACGAGCAGTACTTC

j_call: TRBJ1-4
d_call: NA
v_call: TRBV27
cdr3_aa: CASSFSPDSALFF
cdr3_nt: TGTGCCAGCAGTTTCTCTCCGGACAGCGCACTGTTTTTT

j_call: TRBJ2-3
d_call: NA
v_call: TRBV29-1
cdr3_aa: CSVGGAKDTQYF
cdr3_nt: TGCAGCGTTGGGGGGGCTAAAGATACGCAGTATTTT